This entry describes one T cell receptor (beta chain). The repertoire was sequenced with immunoSEQ multiplex PCR; TCRdb's copy has only in-frame clones and lacks some. The sample lists approximately 12,000 clones; 70% to 90% were seen once. The sample is drawn from a study of tumor T cells in aggressive B-cell lymphoma. The receptor's source is an adult with diffuse large B cell lymphoma. The sample taken for sequencing was tumor tissue.

CDR3 DNA: TGCGCCAGCAGCTTTGGTCCGGACAGGGGGCAAGGTGAGCAGTTCTTC. As protein: CASSFGPDRGQGEQFF. J is TRBJ2-1 and V is TRBV5-1; 11 positions match TRBD1. Germline V CDR1 and CDR2: SGHRS, YFSETQ. The CDR3 has 16 residues. V was clipped by 2 bases and J by 9 bases; unmatched bases: 10.